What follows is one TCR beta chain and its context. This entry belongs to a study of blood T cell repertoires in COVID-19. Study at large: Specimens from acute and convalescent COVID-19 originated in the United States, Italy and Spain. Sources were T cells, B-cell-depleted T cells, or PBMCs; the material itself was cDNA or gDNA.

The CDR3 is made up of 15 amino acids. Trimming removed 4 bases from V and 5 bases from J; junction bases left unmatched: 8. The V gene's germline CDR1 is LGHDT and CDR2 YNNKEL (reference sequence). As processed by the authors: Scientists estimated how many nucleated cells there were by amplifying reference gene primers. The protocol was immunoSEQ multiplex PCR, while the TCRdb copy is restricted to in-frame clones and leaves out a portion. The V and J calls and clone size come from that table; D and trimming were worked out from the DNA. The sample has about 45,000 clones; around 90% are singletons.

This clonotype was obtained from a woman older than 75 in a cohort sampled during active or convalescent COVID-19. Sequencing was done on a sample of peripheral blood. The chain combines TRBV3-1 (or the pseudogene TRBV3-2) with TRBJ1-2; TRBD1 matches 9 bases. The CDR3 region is CASSPGTGSYYGYTF. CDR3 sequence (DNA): TGTGCCAGCAGCCCCGGGACAGGGTCTTATTATGGCTACACCTTC.